Here is one T cell receptor beta chain with its context. What it binds is not known. A second about 7 to 12 cycle PCR used barcoded and J-beta primers. Via MiXCR, TCRdb re-called the 5' RACE reads, giving one row per CDR3 protein. The sample yields 800,000 to 1,300,000 distinct CDR3 sequences, almost 25% seen once. The germline V gene has CDR1 SQVTM and CDR2 ANQGSEA. This CDR3 has 16 amino acids. V dropped 3 bases and J dropped 5; count of bases not matched to a gene: 10. The data derive from a study of blood T cells in healthy people across ages. Study outcomes and limitations: There was no known CMV status for donors, so expanded clonotype changes were possibly confounded. With age, beta diversity per million T cells declined roughly linearly, significantly by 40 to 50.

Separately, the same data were catalogued under a study of T cells of mothers and their children. That source notes: For each mother, over 10 million TCR beta CDR3 reads were obtained, and for each child, roughly 3.3 million.

Sequenced sample: blood. The sequence came from a girl aged 2-10 years in good health. The chain links TRBV29-1 to TRBJ2-3, with TRBD2 matching 11 bases. The CDR3 DNA sequence: TGCAGCGTTGACCTGGGGGAAGGACTAGCGGGAGATACGCAGTATTTT. It yields the protein CSVDLGEGLAGDTQYF.